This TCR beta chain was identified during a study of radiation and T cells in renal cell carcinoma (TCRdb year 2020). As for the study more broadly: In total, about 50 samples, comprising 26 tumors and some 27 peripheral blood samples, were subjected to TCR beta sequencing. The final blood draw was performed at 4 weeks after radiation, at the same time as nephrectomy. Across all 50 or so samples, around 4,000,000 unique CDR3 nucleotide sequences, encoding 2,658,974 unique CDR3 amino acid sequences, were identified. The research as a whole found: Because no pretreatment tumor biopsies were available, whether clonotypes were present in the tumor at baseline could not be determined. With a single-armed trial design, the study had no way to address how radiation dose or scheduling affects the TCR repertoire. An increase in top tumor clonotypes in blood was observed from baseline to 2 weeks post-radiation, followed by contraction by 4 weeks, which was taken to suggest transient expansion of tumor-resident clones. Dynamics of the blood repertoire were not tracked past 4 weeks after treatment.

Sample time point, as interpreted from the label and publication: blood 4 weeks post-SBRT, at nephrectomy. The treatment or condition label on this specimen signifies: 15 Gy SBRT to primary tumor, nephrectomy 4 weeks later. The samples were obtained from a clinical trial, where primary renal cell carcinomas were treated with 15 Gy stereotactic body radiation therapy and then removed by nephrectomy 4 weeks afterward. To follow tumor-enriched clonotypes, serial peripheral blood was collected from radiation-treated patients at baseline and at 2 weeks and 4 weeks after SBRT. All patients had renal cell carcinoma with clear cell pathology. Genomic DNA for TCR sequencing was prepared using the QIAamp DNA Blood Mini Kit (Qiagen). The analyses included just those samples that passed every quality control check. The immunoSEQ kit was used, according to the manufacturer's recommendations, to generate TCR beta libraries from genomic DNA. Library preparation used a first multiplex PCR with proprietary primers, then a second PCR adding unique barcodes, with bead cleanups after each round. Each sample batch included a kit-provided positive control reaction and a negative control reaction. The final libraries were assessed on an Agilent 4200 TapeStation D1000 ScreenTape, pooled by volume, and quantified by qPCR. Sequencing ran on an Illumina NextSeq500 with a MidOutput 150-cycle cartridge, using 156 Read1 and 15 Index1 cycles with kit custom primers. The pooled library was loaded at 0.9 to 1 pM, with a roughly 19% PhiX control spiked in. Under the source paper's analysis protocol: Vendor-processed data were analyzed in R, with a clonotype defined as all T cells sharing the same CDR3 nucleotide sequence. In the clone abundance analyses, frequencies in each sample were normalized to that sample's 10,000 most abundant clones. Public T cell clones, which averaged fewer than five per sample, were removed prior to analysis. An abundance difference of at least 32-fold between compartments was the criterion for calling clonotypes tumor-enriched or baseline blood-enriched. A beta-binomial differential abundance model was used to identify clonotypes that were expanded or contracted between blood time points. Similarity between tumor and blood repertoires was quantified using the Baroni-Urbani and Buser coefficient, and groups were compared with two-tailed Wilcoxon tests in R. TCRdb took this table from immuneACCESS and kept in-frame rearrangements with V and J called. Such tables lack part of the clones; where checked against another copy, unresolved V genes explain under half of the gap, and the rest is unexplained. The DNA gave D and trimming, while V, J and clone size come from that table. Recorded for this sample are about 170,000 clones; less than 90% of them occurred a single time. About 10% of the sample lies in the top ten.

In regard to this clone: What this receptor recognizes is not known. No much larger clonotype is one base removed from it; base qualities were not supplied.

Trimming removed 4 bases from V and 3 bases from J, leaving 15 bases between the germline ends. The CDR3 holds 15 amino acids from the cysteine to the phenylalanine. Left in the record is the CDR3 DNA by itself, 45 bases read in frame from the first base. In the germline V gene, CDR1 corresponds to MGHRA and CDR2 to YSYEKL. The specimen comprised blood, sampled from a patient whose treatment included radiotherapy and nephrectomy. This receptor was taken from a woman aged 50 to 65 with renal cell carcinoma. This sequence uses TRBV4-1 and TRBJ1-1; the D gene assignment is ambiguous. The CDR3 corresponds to CASSLRRFDYTEAFF. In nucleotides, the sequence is TGCGCCAGCAGCCTAAGAAGGTTTGACTACACTGAAGCTTTCTTT.